These 6 T cell receptor beta chains came from one sample sequenced in a study of tumor and adjacent non-tumor tissue in lung cancer. No cell sorting was done before RNA was extracted from the tissue. The library came from three nested PCR rounds adapted from ARM-PCR protocols. TCRdb redid the calling of the multiplex PCR reads with MiXCR, one entry per CDR3 protein. The sample has 71,000 or so distinct CDR3 sequences, 80% to 85% seen once. Sequencing input: lung tumor tissue. The receptors were gathered from a woman aged 50 to 60 with non-small cell lung cancer.

A note on this clonotype: A read error may explain this, as a much larger clone is one base away. The chain uses TRBV5-1 and TRBJ2-7; the match to TRBD1 covers 8 bases. The germline V gene has CDR1 SGHRS and CDR2 YFSETQ. The CDR3 covers 13 residues. Written as DNA, the CDR3 is TGCGCCAGCAGCCGGGACAGGAGCTACGAGCTGTACTTC. It yields the protein CASSRDRSYELYF.

This rearrangement joins TRBV29-1 to TRBJ2-5; tentative D call: TRBD2 (5 bases). CDR1 SQVTM and CDR2 ANQGSEA come from the germline V gene. The CDR3 runs 14 residues. Trimming shortened V by 3 bases and J by 7 bases, and 18 bases separated the two germline ends. CDR3: CSVESQEEWRTQYF. CDR3 in DNA: TGCAGCGTTGAGAGTCAGGAGGAGTGGCGGACCCAGTACTTC. Full variable domain (outside the CDR3, taken from reference TRBV29-1 and TRBJ2-5): SAVISQKPSRDICQRGTSLTIQCQVDSQVTMMFWYRQQPGQSLTLIATANQGSEATYESGFVIDKFPISRPNLTFSTLTVSNMSPEDSSIYLCSVESQEEWRTQYFGPGTRLLVL.

Notes on this clonotype: At one of its ends the junction is not consistent with the germline gene, which may arise from a read error. V gene TRBV11-2 combines with J gene TRBJ2-1; 9 positions agree with TRBD2. This CDR3 has 15 residues. Germline lookup yields CDR1 SGHAT and CDR2 FQNNGV. CDR3 loop: CASSSPSGIHNEQFF. CDR3 DNA sequence: TGTGCAAGCAGCTCTCCTAGCGGGATTCACAATGAGCAGTTCTTC.

The DNA of the CDR3 is TGCAGTGTTGAGAGTGGGGGATTCACTCGGCCCCAGCATTTT. This sequence encodes CSVESGGFTRPQHF. This rearrangement joins TRBV20-1 to TRBJ1-5; tentatively, D is TRBD1 (5 bases). CDR1 and CDR2 (germline): DFQATT, SNEGSKA (reference sequence). This CDR3 comprises 14 residues. Trimming took off 7 bases at V and 9 bases at J, with 22 bases between the two ends.

A word on this clonotype: An end of the junction does not agree with germline; a read error may underlie this. This sequence joins TRBV11-1 and TRBJ2-1; the match to TRBD1 covers 9 bases. In germline, CDR1 is SGHAT, CDR2 FQDESV (reference sequence). The CDR3 length is 16 residues. CDR3 in DNA: TGTATCAACAGCTTAGTGGGACAGGGAGGGTACAATGAGCAGTTATTC. Translated, it gives CINSLVGQGGYNEQLF.

On this clonotype: At one boundary the junction diverges from the germline segment, which might be a read error. The genes are TRBV11-2 and TRBJ1-6; the D is unclear. CDR1 and CDR2 (germline): SGHAT, FQNNGV. CDR3 length: 14 residues. This chain's CDR3 is CASNLRRDYLPLHF. The CDR3 nucleotides read TGTGCCAGCAACTTACGACGGGATTATCTACCCCTCCACTTT.